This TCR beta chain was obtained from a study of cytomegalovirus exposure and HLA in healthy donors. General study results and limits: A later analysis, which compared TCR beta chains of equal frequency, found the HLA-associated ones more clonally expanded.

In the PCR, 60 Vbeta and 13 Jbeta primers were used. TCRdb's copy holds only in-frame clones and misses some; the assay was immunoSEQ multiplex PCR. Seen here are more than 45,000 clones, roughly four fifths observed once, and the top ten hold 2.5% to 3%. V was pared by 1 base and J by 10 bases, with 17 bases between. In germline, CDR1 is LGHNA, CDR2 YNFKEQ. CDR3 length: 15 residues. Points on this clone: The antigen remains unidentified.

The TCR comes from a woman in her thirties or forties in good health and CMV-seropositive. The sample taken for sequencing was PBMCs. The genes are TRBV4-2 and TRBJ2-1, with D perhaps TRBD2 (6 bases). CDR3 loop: CASSQAPGTADEQFF. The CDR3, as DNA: TGTGCCAGCAGCCAAGCTCCCGGGACTGCAGACGAGCAGTTCTTC.